This T cell receptor beta chain was identified in a study of shared clonotypes between healthy human individuals. Note on this clone: Its specificity is not known.

Replicate PCRs run on sorted subsets employed approximately 180 ng DNA, around 31,000 T cell genomes. Method: immunoSEQ multiplex PCR; TCRdb's copy keeps in-frame clones and lacks some. The sample holds 2 million to 2.5 million clones, approximately 95% seen once. The CDR3 is 16 residues long. V dropped 0 bases and J dropped 4; count of bases not matched to a gene: 5. Germline values: CDR1 SGDLS, CDR2 YYNGEE. Study-wide results and limits: Some clonotypes were shared by all four sorted-subset donors, while others were not shared. The non-shared ones had lower generation probabilities than the shared ones.

The clonotype originates from a man between 18 and 35 years old in good health. The chain uses TRBV9 and TRBJ2-1; 9 bases map to TRBD2. The sequencing sample was made of naive CD4+ T cells sorted from blood. Subset in this sample: CD45RA+ positively selected. CDR3: CASSVVEGLAYNEQFF. The DNA for the CDR3 is TGTGCCAGCAGCGTAGTGGAGGGACTAGCTTACAATGAGCAGTTCTTC.